This note documents a single T cell receptor (beta chain) sequence. Antigen specificity is unknown. The data belong to a study of T cell responses to AZD1222 COVID-19 vaccine. Timing groups of about 4 and about 12 weeks for second doses were pooled. Overall study results and limits: Across spike, vaccine-associated CD4 TCRs were found, dominant at 160-218 and 743-854. Females outnumbered males among donors, who were mostly white British; clonal diversity was possibly underestimated.

Profiling relied on immunoSEQ multiplex PCR, and the TCRdb table lists in-frame clones only, not all of them. The sample yields roughly 85,000 clones, just over 90% seen once. V trimming: 4 bases; J trimming: 5 bases; junction bases outside the gene matches: 10. This CDR3 region has 15 residues. Looked up from germline, CDR1 is SNHLY and CDR2 is FYNNEI. This receptor was obtained from an adult who received the AZD1222 COVID-19 vaccine. The chain uses TRBV2 and TRBJ2-5; TRBD1 agrees at 7 bases. The sequencing here drew on peripheral blood, taken 28 days after the second AZD1222 dose. CDR3 residues: CASSGQGQETETQYF. The CDR3 bases are TGTGCCAGCAGTGGTCAAGGACAGGAGACGGAGACCCAGTACTTC.